These 3 T cell receptor beta chains were all obtained from the same sample, sequenced in a study of cytomegalovirus exposure and HLA in healthy donors. It was with 60 Vbeta and 13 Jbeta primers that the PCR ran. Sequenced by immunoSEQ multiplex PCR; TCRdb stores in-frame clones only, minus some. This sample has around 240,000 clones, with 82% found just once. Sequencing used PBMCs. The source of these receptors is a woman aged 40-49 years in good health and CMV-seropositive.

V usage is TRBV7-2 and J usage is TRBJ2-3, with 12 bases aligning to TRBD2. CDR1 is SGHTA, CDR2 FQGNSA, per germline. V trimming: 10 bases; J trimming: 2 bases; junction bases outside the gene matches: 7. CDR3 size: 15 residues. CDR3 sequence (DNA): TGTGCCACCAGACTAGCGGGAGTCTTCACAGATACGCAGTATTTT. Translation: CATRLAGVFTDTQYF.

The chain uses TRBV6-5 and TRBJ2-3; D is possibly TRBD2 (6 bases). Germline V gene data show CDR1 as MNHEY and CDR2 as SVGAGI. The CDR3 runs to 15 residues. Between the trimmed V and J ends, which lost 9 bases and 1 base, there was a span of 17 bases. As DNA, the CDR3 is TGTGCCAGTTGCGGGGCTAGCGCAGGCACAGATACGCAGTATTTT. It specifies CASCGASAGTDTQYF.

The V and J genes are TRBV29-1 and TRBJ2-1; TRBD1 matches at 12 bases. Germline V gene data show CDR1 as SQVTM and CDR2 as ANQGSEA. The V segment lost 8 bases and the J segment 8 bases; nucleotides outside the gene matches: 10. This CDR3 contains 14 residues. CDR3 residues: CSTPGTGGVYEQFF. As DNA, the CDR3 is TGCAGCACGCCCGGGACAGGGGGCGTTTATGAGCAGTTCTTC.